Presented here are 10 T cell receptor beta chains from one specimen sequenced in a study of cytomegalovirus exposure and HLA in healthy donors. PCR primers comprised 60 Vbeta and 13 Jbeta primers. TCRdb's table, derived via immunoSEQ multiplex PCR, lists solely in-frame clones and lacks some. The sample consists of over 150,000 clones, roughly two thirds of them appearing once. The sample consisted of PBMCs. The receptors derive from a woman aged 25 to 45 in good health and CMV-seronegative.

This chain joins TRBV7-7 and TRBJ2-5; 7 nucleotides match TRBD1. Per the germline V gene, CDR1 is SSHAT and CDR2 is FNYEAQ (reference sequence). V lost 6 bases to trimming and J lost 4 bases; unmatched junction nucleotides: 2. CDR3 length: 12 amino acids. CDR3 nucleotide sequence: TGTGCCAGCAGTTACAGGGGAGAGACCCAGTACTTC. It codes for CASSYRGETQYF.

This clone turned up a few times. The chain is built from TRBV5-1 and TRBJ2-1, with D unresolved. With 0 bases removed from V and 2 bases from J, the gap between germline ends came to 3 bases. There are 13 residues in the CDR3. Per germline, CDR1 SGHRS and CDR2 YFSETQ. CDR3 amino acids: CASSLAPYNEQFF. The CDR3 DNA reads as TGCGCCAGCAGCTTGGCTCCCTACAATGAGCAGTTCTTC.

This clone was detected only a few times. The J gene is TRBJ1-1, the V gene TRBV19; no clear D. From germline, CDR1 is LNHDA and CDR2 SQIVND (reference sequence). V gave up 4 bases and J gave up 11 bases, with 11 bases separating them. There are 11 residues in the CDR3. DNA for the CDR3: TGTGCCAGTAGTACGTCAGGTGACGCTTTCTTT. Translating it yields CASSTSGDAFF. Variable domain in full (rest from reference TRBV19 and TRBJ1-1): DGGITQSPKYLFRKEGQNVTLSCEQNLNHDAMYWYRQDPGQGLRLIYYSQIVNDFQKGDIAEGYSVSREKKESFPLTVTSAQKNPTAFYLCASSTSGDAFFGQGTRLTVV.

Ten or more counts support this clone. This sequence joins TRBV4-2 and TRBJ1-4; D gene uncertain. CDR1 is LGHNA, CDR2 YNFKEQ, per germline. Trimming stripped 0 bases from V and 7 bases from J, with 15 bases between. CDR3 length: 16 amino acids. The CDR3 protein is CASSQDLAAVGEKLFF. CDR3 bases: TGTGCCAGCAGCCAAGATCTTGCGGCAGTCGGTGAAAAACTGTTTTTT.

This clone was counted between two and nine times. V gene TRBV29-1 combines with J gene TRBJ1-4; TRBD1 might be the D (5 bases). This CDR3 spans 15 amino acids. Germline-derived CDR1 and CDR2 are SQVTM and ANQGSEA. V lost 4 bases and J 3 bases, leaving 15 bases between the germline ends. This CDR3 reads CSVGGGQGPNEKLFF. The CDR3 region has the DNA TGCAGCGTTGGGGGAGGGCAGGGACCTAATGAAAAACTGTTTTTT.

The CDR3, as DNA: TGTGCCAGCAGCCTACGGGACACTGAAGCTTTCTTT. Its translation is CASSLRDTEAFF. The chain has TRBV6-1 and TRBJ1-1; D remains ambiguous. The V end lost 6 bases, the J end lost 3 bases, and 8 bases lay between the germline ends. Looked up from germline, CDR1 is MNHNS and CDR2 is SASEGT. The CDR3 sequence is 12 residues long.

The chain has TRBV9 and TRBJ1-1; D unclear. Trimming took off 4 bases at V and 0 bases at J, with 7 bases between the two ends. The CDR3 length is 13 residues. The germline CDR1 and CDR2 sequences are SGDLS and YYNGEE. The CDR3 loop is CASSPYLNTEAFF. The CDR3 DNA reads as TGTGCCAGCAGCCCCTACTTGAACACTGAAGCTTTCTTT.

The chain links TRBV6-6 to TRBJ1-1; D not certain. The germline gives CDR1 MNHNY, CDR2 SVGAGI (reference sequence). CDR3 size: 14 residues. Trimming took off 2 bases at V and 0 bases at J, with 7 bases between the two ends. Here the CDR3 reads CASSYNKLNTEAFF. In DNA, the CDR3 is TGTGCCAGCAGTTACAACAAATTGAACACTGAAGCTTTCTTT.

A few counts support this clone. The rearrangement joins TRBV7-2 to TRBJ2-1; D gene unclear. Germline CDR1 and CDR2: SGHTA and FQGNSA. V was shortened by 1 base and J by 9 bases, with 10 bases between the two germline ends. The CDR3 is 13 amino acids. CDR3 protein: CASSLEVDSEQFF. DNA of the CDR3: TGTGCCAGCAGCTTAGAAGTAGATAGTGAGCAGTTCTTC.

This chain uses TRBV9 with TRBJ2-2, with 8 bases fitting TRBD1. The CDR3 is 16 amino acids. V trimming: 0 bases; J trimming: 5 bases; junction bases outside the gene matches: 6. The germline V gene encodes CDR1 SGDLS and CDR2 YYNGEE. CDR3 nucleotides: TGTGCCAGCAGCGTAGGTATGGACAGGGTTACCGGGGAGCTGTTTTTT. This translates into CASSVGMDRVTGELFF. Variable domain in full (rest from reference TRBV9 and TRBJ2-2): DSGVTQTPKHLITATGQRVTLRCSPRSGDLSVYWYQQSLDQGLQFLIQYYNGEERAKGNILERFSAQQFPDLHSELNLSSLELGDSALYFCASSVGMDRVTGELFFGEGSRLTVL.